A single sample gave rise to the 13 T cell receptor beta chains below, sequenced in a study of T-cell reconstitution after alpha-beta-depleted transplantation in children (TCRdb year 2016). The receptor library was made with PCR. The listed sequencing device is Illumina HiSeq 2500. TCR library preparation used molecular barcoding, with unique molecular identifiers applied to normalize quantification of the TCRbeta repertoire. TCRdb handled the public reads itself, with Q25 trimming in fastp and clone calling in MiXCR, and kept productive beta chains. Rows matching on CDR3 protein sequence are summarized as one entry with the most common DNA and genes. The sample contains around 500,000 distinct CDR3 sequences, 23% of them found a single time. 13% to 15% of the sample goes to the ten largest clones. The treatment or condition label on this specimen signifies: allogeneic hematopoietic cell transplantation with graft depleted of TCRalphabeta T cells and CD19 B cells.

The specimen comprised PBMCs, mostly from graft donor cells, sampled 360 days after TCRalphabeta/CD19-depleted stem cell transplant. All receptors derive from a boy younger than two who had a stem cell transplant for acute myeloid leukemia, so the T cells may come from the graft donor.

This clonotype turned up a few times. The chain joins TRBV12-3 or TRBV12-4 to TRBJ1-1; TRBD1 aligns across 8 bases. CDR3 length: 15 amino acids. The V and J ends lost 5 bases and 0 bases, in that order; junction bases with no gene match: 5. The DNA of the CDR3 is TGTGCCAGCAGTCTCTGGGACAGGTTGAACACTGAAGCTTTCTTT. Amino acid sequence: CASSLWDRLNTEAFF.

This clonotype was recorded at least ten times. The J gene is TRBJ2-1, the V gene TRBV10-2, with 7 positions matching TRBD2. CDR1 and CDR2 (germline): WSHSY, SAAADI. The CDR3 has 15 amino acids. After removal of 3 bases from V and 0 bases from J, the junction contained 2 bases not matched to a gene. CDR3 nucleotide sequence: TGCGCCAGCAGTGACGGCGGGAGCTCCTACAATGAGCAGTTCTTC. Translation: CASSDGGSSYNEQFF.

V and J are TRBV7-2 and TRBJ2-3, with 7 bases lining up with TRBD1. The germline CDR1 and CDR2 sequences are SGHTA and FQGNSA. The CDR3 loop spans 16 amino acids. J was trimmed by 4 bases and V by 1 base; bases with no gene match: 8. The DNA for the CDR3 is TGTGCCAGCAGCTTAGACAGCTGGGACAGTTCAGATACGCAGTATTTT. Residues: CASSLDSWDSSDTQYF.

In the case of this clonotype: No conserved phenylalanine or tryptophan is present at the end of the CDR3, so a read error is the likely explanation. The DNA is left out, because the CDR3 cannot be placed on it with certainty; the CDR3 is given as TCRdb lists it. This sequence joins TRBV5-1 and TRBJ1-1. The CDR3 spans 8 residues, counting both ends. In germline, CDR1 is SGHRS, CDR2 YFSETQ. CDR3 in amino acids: CASSRGSL.

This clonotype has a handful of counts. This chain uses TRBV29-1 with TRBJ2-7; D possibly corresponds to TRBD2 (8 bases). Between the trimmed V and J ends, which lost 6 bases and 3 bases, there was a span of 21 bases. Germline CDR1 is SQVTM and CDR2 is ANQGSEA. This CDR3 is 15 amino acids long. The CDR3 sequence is CSVSTGTAGVYEQYV. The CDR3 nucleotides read TGCAGCGTCTCCACCGGGACAGCGGGAGTCTACGAGCAGTACGTC.

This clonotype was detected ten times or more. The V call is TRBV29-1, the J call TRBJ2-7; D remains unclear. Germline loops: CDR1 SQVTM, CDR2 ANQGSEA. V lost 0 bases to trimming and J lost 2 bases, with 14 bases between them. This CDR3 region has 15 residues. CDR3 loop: CSVEDQAAGAYEQYF. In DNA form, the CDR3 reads TGCAGCGTTGAAGATCAGGCTGCAGGAGCCTACGAGCAGTACTTC.

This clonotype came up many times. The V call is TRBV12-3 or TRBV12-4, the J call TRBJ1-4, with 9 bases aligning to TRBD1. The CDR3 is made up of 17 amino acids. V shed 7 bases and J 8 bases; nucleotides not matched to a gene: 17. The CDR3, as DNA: TGTGCCAGCACCGCTGGGACAGGGCCTCCAGGTTCCGAAAAACTGTTTTTT. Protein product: CASTAGTGPPGSEKLFF.

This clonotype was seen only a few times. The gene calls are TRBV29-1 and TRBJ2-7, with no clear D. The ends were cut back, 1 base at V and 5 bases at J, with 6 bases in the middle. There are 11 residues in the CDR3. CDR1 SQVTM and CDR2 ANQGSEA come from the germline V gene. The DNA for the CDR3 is TGCAGCGTTGAAGTAGTGGACGAGCAGTACTTC. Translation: CSVEVVDEQYF.

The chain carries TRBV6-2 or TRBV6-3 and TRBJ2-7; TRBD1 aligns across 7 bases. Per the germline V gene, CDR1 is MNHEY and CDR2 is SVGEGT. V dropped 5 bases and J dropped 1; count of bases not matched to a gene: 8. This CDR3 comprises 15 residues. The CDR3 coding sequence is TGTGCCAGCAGTAGGGACAGTCCGGCGTCCTACGAGCAGTACTTC. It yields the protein CASSRDSPASYEQYF.

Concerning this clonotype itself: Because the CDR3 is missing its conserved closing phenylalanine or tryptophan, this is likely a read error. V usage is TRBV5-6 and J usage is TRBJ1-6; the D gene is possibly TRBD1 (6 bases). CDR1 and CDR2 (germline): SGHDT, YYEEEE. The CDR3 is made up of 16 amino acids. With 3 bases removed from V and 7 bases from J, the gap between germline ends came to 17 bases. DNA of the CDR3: TGTGCCAGCAGCTGGGGTAATGGGACACCCAATTCACCCCTCCACTAT. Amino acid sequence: CASSWGNGTPNSPLHY.

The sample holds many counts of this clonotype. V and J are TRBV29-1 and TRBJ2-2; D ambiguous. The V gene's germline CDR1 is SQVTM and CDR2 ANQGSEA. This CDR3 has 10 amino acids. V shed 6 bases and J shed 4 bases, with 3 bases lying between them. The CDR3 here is CSVATGELFF. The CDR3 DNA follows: TGCAGCGTGGCCACCGGGGAGCTGTTTTTT.

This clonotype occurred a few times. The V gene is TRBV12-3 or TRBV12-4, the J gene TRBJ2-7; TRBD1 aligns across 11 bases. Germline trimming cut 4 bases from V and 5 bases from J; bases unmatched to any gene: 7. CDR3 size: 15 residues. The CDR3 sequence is CASSSLRDRGDEQYF. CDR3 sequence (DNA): TGTGCCAGCAGTTCCCTACGGGACAGGGGGGACGAGCAGTACTTC.

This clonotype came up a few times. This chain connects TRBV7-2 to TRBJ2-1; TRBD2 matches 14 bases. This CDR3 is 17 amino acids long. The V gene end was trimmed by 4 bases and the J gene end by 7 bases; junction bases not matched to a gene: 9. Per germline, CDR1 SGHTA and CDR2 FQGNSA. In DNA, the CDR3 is TGTGCCAGCAGCTCCCGACTAGCGGGGGGGCTAGTAAATGAGCAGTTCTTC. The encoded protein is CASSSRLAGGLVNEQFF.